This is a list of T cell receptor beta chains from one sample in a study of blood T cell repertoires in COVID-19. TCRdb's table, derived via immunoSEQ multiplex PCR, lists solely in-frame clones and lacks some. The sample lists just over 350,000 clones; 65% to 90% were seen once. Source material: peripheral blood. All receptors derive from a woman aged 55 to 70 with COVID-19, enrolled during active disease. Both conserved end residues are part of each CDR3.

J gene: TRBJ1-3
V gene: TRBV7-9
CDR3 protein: CASSFWTTGNTIYF

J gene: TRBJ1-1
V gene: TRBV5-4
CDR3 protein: CASSSVTGGTEAFF

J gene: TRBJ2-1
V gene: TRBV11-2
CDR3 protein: CASSLNSGGDNEQFF

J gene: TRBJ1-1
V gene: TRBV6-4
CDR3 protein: CASSSGGPNTEAFF

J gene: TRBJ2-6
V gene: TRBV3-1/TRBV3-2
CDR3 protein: CASSHPYGQGVSGANVLTF

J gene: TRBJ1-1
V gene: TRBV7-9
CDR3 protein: CASSRDRGNEAFF

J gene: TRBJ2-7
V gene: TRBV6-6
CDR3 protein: CASSPPGTGGNEQYF

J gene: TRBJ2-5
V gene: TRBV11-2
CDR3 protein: CASSFWGEETQYF

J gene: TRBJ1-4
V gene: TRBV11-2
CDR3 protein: CASSSGQGFYGNEKLFF

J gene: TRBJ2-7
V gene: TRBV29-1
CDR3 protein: CSVEGGGRAGQYF

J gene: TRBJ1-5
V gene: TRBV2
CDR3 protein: CASSGTRQPQHF

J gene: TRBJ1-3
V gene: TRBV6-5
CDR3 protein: CASSLDRSSGNTIYF

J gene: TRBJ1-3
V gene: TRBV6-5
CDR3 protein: CASRKDRAAGNTIYF

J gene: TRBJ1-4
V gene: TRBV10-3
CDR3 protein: CAISGGGGGYEKLFF

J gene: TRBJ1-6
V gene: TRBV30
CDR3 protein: CAWSGQSNNSPLHF

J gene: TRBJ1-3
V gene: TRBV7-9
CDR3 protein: CASSLRQGGGNTIYF

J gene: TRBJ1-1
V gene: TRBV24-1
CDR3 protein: CATSDLGQINTEAFF

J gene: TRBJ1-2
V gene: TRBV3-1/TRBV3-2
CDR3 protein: CASSPGQNPAGYTF

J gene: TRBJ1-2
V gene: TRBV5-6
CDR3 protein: CASSFAGSNYGYTF

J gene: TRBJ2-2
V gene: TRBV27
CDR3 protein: CASSLSTANTGELFF

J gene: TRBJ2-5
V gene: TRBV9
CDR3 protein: CASSPVASGGAVKETQYF

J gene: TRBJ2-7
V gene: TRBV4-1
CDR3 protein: CASSQERTPTYEQYF

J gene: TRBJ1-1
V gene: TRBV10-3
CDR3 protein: CAISPRGGVNTEAFF

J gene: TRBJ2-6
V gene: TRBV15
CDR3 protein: CATSKPSGANVLTF

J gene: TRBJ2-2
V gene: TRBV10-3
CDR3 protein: CAISPFSGRGLTGELFF